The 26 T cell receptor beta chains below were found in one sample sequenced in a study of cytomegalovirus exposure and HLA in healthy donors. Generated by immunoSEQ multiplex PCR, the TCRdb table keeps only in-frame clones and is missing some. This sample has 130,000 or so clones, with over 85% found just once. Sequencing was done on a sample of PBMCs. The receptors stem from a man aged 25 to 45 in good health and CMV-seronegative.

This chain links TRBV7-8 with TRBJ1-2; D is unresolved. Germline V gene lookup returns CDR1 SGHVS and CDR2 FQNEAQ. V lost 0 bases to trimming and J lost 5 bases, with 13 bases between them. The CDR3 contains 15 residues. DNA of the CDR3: TGTGCCAGCAGCTTAGCGGGCGGGCAAATTTATGGCTACACCTTC. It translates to CASSLAGGQIYGYTF.

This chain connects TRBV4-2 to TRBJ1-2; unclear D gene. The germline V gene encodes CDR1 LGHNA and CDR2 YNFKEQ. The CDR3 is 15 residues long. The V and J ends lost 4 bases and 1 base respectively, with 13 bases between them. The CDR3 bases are TGTGCCAGCAGCCCTATAGAGGAACTTAACTATGGCTACACCTTC. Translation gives CASSPIEELNYGYTF.

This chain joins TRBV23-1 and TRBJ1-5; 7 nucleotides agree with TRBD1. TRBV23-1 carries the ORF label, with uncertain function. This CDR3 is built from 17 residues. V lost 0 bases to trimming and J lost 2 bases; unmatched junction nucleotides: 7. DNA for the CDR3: TGCGCCAGCAGTCAATCAAGGGGGCTAAGGGGCAATCAGCCCCAGCATTTT. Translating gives CASSQSRGLRGNQPQHF.

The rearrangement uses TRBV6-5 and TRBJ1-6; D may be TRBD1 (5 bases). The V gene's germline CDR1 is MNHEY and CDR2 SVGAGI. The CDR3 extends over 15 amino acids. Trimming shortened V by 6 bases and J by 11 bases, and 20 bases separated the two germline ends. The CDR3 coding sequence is TGTGCCAGCAGCCAAGGGGAGGGCGGGGTGGCACCCCTCCACTTT. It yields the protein CASSQGEGGVAPLHF.

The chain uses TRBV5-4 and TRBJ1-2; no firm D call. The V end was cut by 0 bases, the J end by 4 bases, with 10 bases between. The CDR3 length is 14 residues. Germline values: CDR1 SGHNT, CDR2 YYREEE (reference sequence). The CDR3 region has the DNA TGTGCCAGCAGCTTGGTGTCAGATCTCTATGGCTACACCTTC. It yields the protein CASSLVSDLYGYTF.

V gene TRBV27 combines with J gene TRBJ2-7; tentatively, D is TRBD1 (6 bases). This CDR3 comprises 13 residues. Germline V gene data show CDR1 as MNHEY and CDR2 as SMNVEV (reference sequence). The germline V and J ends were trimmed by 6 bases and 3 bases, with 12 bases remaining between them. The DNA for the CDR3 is TGTGCCAGCAGACCTGGACAGTTCTACGAGCAGTACTTC. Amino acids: CASRPGQFYEQYF.

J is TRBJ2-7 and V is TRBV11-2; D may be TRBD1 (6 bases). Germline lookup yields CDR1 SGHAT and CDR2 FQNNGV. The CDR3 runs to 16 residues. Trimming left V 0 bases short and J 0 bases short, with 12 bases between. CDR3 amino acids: CASSLEGAWGSYEQYF. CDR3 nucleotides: TGTGCCAGCAGCTTAGAGGGGGCCTGGGGCTCCTACGAGCAGTACTTC.

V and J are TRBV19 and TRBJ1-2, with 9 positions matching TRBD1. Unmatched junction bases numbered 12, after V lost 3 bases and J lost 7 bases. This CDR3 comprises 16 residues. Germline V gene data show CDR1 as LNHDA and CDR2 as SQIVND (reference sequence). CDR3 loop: CASSIWTLGQGGGYTF. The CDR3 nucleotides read TGTGCCAGTAGTATCTGGACGTTGGGACAGGGAGGTGGCTACACCTTC.

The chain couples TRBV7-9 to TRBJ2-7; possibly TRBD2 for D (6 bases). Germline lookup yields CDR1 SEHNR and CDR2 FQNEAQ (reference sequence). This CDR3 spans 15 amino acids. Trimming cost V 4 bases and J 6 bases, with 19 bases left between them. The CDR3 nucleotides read TGTGCCAGCAGCTCCACCCTGACTAGTCTAGGCGAGCAGTACTTC. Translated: CASSSTLTSLGEQYF.

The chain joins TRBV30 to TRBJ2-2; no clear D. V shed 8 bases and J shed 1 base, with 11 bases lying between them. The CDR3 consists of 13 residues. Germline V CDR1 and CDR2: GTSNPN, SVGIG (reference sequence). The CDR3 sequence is CARSTVNTGELFF. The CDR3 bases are TGTGCCCGTTCCACAGTGAACACCGGGGAGCTGTTTTTT.

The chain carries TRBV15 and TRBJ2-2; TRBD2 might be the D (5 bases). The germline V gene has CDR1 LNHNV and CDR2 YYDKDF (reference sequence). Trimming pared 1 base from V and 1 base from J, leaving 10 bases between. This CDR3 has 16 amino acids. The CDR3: CATSRALEVNTGELFF. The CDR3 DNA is TGTGCCACCAGCAGAGCCCTGGAGGTGAACACCGGGGAGCTGTTTTTT.

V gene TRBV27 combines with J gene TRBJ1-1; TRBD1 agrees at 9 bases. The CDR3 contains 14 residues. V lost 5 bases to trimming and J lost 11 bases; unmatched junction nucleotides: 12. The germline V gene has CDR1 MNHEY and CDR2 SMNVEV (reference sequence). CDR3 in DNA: TGTGCCAGCAGTCCACACCGGGACAGGGTGTCCGCTTTCTTT. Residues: CASSPHRDRVSAFF.

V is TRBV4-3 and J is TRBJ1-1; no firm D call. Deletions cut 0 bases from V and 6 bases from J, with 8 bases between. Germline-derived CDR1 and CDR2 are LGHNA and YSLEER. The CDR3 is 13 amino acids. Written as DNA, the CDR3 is TGCGCCAGCAGCCAAGAAACAGTCGCTGAAGCTTTCTTT. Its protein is CASSQETVAEAFF.

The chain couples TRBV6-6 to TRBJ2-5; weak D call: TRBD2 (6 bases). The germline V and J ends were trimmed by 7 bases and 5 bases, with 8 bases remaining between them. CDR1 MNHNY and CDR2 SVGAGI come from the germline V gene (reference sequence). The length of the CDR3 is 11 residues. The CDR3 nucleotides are TGTGCCAGCAAACGGGGGGAGACCCAGTACTTC. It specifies CASKRGETQYF.

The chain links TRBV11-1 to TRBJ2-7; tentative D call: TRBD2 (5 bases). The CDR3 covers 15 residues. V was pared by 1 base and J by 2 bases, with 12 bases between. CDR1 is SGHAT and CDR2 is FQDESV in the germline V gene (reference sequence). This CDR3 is CASSLEAADPYEQYF. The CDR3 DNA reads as TGTGCCAGCAGCTTAGAAGCGGCGGACCCCTACGAGCAGTACTTC.

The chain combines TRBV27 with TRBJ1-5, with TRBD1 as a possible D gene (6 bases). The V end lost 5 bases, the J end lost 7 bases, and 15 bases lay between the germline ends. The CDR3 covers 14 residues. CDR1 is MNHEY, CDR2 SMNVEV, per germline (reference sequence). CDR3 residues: CASSPSTGRQPQHF. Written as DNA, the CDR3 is TGTGCCAGCAGTCCGTCGACAGGTAGGCAGCCCCAGCATTTT.

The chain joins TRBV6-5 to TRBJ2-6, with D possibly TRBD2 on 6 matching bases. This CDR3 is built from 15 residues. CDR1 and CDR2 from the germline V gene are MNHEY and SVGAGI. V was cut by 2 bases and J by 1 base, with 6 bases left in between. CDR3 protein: CASSYGGSGANVLTF. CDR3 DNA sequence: TGTGCCAGCAGTTACGGGGGGTCTGGGGCCAACGTCCTGACTTTC.

The CDR3 protein is CASSRGDRAISTDTQYF. CDR3 nucleotides: TGTGCCAGCAGCCGGGGGGACAGGGCAATAAGCACAGATACGCAGTATTTT. V and J are TRBV11-3 and TRBJ2-3, with TRBD1 identical over 9 bases. V lost 5 bases, J lost 0 bases, and 9 bases stayed unmatched. Germline-derived CDR1 and CDR2 are SGHNT and YENEEA. The CDR3 runs 17 residues.

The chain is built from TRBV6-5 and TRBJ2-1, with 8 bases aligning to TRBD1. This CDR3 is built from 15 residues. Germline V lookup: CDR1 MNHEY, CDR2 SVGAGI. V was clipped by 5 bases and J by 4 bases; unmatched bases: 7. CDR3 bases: TGTGCCAGCAGTCCTCAGGGGGCGGGGTACAATGAGCAGTTCTTC. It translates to CASSPQGAGYNEQFF.

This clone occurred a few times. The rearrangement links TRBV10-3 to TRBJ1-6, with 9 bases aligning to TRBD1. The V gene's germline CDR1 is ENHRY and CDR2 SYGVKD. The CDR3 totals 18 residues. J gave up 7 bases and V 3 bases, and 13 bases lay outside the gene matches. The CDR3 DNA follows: TGTGCCATCAGTGACCCCCATAAGGGACAGGGACAAAATTCACCCCTCCACTTT. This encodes CAISDPHKGQGQNSPLHF.

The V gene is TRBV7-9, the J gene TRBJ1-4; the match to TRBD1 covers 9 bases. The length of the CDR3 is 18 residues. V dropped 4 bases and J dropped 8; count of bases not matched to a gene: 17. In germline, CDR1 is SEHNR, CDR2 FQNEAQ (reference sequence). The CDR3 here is CASSSAGTGWYGGEKLFF. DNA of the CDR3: TGTGCCAGCAGCTCTGCCGGGACAGGGTGGTATGGAGGGGAAAAACTGTTTTTT.

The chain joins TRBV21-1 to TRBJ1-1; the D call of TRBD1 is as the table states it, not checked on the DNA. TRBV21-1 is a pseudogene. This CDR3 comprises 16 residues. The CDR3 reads CASSKESGTGPTEAFF. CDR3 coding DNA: TGTGCCAGCAGCAAAGAGTCCGGGACAGGGCCCACTGAAGCTTTCTTT.

The CDR3 here is CASSKTVNNEQFF. Here the CDR3 DNA reads TGTGCCAGCAGTAAGACAGTCAACAATGAGCAGTTCTTC. This chain links TRBV6-6 with TRBJ2-1; possibly TRBD1 for D (5 bases). Germline lookup yields CDR1 MNHNY and CDR2 SVGAGI (reference sequence). This CDR3 region has 13 residues. Deletions cut 5 bases from V and 5 bases from J, with 10 bases between.

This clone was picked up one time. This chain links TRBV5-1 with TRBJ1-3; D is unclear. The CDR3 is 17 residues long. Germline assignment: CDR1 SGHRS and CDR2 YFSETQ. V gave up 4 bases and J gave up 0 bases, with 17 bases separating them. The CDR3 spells CASSPGVGIDSGNTIYF. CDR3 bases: TGCGCCAGCAGCCCCGGGGTGGGTATCGACTCTGGAAACACCATATATTTT.

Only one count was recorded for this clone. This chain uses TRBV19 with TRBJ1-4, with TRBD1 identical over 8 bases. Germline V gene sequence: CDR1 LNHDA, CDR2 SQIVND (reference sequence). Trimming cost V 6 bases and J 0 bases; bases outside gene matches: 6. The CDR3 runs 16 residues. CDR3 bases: TGTGCCAGTAGGGAGGACAGGGAGCCAACTAATGAAAAACTGTTTTTT. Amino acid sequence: CASREDREPTNEKLFF.

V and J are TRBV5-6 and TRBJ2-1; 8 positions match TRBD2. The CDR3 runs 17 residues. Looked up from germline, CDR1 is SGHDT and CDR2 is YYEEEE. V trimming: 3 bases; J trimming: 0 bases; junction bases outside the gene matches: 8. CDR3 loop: CASSSLTGTSSYNEQFF. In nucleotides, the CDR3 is TGTGCCAGCAGCTCCTTAACCGGGACTAGCTCCTACAATGAGCAGTTCTTC.